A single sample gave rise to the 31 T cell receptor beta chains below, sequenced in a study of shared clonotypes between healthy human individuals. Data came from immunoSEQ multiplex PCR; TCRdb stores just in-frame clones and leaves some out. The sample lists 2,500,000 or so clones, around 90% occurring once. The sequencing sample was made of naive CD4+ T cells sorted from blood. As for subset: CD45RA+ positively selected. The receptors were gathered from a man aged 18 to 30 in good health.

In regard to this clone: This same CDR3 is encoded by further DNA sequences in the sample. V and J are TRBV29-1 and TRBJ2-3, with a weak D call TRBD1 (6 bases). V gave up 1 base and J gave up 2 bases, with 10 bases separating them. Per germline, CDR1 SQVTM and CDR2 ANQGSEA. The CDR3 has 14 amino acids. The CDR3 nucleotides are TGCAGCGTTGAAGGGGGGCGGGTCACAGATACGCAGTATTTT. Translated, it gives CSVEGGRVTDTQYF.

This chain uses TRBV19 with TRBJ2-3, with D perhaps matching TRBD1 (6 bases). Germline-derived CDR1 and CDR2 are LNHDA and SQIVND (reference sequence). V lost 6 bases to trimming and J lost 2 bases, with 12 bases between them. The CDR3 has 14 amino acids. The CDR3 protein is CASSQTGNTDTQYF. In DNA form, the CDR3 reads TGTGCCAGTAGCCAAACAGGGAACACAGATACGCAGTATTTT.

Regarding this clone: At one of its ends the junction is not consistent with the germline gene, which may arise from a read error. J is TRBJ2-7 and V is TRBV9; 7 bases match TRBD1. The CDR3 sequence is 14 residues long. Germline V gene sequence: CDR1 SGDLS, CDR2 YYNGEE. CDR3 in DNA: TGTGCCAGCAGCCCCCGACAGGGCTCCCACGAGCAGTACTTC. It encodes CASSPRQGSHEQYF.

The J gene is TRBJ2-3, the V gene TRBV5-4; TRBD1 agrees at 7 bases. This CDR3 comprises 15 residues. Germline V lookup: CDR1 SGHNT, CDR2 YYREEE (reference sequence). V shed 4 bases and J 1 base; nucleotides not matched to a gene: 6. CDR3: CASSLTGAGTDTQYF. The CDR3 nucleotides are TGTGCCAGCAGCCTAACAGGGGCGGGCACAGATACGCAGTATTTT.

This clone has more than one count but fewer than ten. CDR3 protein: CATSREDRDNQPQHF. The CDR3 nucleotides read TGTGCCACCAGCAGGGAGGACAGGGATAATCAGCCCCAGCATTTT. The V gene is TRBV15, the J gene TRBJ1-5; 8 bases line up with TRBD1. V shed 3 bases, J shed 4 bases, and the junction held 5 bases outside the gene matches. The length of the CDR3 is 15 residues. Germline assignment: CDR1 LNHNV and CDR2 YYDKDF (reference sequence).

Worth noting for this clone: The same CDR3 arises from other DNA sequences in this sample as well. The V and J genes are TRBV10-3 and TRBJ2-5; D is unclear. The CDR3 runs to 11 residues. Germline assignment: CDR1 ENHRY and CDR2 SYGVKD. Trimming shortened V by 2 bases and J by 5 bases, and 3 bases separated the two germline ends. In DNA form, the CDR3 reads TGTGCCATCAGTGAGCGGGAGACCCAGTACTTC. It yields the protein CAISERETQYF.

The CDR3 DNA sequence: TGTGCCAGCAGCTCACCGGGACAGGGAACGGGGTATGGCTACACCTTC. This encodes CASSSPGQGTGYGYTF. V and J are TRBV11-2 and TRBJ1-2, with 9 bases aligning to TRBD1. The CDR3 is made up of 16 amino acids. Trimming at V came to 4 bases and at J to 5 bases, leaving 11 bases not matched to a gene. In germline, CDR1 is SGHAT, CDR2 FQNNGV. Looking up the rest from reference TRBV11-2 and TRBJ1-2 gives the full variable domain: EAGVAQSPRYKIIEKRQSVAFWCNPISGHATLYWYQQILGQGPKLLIQFQNNGVVDDSQLPKDRFSAERLKGVDSTLKIQPAKLEDSAVYLCASSSPGQGTGYGYTFGSGTRLTVV.

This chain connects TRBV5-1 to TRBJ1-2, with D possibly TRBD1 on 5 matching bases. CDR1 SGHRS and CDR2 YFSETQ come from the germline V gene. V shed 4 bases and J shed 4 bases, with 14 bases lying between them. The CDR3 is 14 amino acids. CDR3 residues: CASSQGAGGYGYTF. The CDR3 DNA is TGCGCCAGCAGCCAGGGAGCGGGGGGCTATGGCTACACCTTC. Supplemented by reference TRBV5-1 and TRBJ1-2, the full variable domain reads KAGVTQTPRYLIKTRGQQVTLSCSPISGHRSVSWYQQTPGQGLQFLFEYFSETQRNKGNFPGRFSGRQFSNSRSEMNVSTLELGDSALYLCASSQGAGGYGYTFGSGTRLTVV.

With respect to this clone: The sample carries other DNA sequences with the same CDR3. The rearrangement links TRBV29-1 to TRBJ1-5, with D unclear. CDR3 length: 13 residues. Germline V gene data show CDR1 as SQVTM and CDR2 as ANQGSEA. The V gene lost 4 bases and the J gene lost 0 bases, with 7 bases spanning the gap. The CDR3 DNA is TGCAGCGTTGGAGAAAATAGCAATCAGCCCCAGCATTTT. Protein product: CSVGENSNQPQHF. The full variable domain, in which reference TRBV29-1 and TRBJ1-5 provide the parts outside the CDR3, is SAVISQKPSRDICQRGTSLTIQCQVDSQVTMMFWYRQQPGQSLTLIATANQGSEATYESGFVIDKFPISRPNLTFSTLTVSNMSPEDSSIYLCSVGENSNQPQHFGDGTRLSIL.

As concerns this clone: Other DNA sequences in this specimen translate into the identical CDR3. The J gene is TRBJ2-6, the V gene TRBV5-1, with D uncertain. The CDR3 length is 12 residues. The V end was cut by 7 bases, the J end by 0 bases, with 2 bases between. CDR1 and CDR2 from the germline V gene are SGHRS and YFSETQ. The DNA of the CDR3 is TGCGCCAGCTCCTCTGGGGCCAACGTCCTGACTTTC. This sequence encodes CASSSGANVLTF.

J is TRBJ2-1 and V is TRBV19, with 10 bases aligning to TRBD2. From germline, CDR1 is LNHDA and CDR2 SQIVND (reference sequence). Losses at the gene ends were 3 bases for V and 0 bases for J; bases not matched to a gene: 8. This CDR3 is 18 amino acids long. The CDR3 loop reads CASSIELAGKTSYNEQFF. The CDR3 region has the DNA TGTGCCAGTAGTATTGAACTAGCGGGAAAAACCTCCTACAATGAGCAGTTCTTC.

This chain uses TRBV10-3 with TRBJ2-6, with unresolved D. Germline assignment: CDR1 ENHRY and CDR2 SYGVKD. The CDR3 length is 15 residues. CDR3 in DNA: TGTGCTCACGGCTCAATGGGCTCTGGGGCCAACGTCCTGACTTTC. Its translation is CAHGSMGSGANVLTF.

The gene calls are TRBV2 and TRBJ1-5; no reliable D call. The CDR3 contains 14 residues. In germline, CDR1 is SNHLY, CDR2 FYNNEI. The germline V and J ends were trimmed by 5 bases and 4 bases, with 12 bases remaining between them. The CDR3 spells CASSPSPLNQPQHF. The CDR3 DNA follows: TGTGCCAGCAGTCCTAGCCCCTTAAATCAGCCCCAGCATTTT.

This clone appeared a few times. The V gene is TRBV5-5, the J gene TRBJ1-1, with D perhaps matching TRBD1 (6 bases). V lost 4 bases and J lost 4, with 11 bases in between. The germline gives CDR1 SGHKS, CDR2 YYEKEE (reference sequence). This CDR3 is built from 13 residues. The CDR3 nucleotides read TGTGCCAGCAGCGTATTGACAGGCACTGAAGCTTTCTTT. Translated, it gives CASSVLTGTEAFF. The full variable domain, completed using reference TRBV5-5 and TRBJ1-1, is DAGVTQSPTHLIKTRGQQVTLRCSPISGHKSVSWYQQVLGQGPQFIFQYYEKEERGRGNFPDRFSARQFPNYSSELNVNALLLGDSALYLCASSVLTGTEAFFGQGTRLTVV.

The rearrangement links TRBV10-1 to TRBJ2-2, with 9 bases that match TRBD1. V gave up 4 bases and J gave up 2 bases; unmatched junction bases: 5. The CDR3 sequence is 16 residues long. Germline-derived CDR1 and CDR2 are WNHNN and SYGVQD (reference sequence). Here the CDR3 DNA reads TGCGCCAGCAGTGGGAGACAGGGGGGAAACACCGGGGAGCTGTTTTTT. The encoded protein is CASSGRQGGNTGELFF.

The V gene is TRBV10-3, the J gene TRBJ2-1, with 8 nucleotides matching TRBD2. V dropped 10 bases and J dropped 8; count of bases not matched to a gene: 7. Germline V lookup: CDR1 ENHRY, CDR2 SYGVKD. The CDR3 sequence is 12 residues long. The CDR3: CATTGGSDEQFF. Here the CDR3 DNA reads TGTGCCACCACGGGGGGGTCAGATGAGCAGTTCTTC.

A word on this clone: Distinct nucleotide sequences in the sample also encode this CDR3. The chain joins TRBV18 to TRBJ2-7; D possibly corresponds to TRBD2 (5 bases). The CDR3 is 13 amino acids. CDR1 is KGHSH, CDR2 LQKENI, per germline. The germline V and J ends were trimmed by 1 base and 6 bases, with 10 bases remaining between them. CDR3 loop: CASSPREGGEQYF. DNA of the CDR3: TGTGCCAGCTCACCACGGGAAGGAGGCGAGCAGTACTTC.

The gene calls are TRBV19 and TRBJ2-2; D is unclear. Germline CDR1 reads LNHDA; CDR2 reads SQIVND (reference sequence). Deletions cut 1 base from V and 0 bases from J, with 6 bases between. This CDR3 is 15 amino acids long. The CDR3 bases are TGTGCCAGTAGTATAGGGGCGTCGAACACCGGGGAGCTGTTTTTT. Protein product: CASSIGASNTGELFF.

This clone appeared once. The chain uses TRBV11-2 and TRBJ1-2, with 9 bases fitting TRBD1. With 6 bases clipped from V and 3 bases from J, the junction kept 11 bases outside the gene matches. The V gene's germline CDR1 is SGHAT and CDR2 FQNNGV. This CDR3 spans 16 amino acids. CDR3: CASSLTGGDYDYGYTF. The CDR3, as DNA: TGTGCCAGCAGTCTTACAGGGGGCGATTATGACTATGGCTACACCTTC.

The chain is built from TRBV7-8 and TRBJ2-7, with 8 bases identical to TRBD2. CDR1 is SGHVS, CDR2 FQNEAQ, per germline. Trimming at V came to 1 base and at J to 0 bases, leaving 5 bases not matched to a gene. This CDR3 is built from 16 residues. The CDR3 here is CASSLGGLEPSYEQYF. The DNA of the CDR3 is TGTGCCAGCAGCTTAGGGGGACTAGAACCCTCCTACGAGCAGTACTTC.

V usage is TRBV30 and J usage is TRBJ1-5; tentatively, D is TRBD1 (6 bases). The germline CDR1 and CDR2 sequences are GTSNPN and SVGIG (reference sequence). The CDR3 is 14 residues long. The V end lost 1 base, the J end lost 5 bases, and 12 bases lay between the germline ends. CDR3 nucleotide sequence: TGTGCCTGGAGTGCAGGACAGATTTATCAGCCCCAGCATTTT. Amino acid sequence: CAWSAGQIYQPQHF.

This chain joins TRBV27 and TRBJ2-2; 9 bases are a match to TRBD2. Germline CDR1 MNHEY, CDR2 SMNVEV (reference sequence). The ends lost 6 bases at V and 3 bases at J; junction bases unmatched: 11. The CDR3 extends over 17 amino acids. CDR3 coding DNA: TGTGCCAGCAGCAGCTTAGCTTGGACTAGCGACACCGGGGAGCTGTTTTTT. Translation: CASSSLAWTSDTGELFF.

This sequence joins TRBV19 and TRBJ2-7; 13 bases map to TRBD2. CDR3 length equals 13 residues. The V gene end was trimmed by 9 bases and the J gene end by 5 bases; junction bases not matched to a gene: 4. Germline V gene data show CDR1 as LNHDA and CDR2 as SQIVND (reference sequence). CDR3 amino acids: CARLAGGPDEQYF. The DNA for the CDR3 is TGTGCCAGACTAGCGGGGGGGCCGGACGAGCAGTACTTC.

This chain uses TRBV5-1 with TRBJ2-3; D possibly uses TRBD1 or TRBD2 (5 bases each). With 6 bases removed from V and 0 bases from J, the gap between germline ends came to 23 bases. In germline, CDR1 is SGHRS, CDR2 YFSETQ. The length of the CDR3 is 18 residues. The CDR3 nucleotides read TGCGCCAGCATGTCTTCCGGGTACCCGGGACGGAGCACAGATACGCAGTATTTT. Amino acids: CASMSSGYPGRSTDTQYF. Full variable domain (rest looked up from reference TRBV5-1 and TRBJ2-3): KAGVTQTPRYLIKTRGQQVTLSCSPISGHRSVSWYQQTPGQGLQFLFEYFSETQRNKGNFPGRFSGRQFSNSRSEMNVSTLELGDSALYLCASMSSGYPGRSTDTQYFGPGTRLTVL.

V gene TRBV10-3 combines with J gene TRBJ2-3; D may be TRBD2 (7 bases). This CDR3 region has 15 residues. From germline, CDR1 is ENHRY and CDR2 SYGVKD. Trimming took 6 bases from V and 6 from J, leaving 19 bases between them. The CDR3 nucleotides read TGTGCCATCAGGTCTCCGGGGGGCAAGGGGGATACGCAGTATTTT. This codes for CAIRSPGGKGDTQYF.

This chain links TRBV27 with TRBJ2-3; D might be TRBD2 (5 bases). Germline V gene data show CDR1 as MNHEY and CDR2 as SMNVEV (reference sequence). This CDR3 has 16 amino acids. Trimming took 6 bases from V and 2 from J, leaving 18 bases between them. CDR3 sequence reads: CASRRAGVVPTDTQYF. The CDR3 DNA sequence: TGTGCCAGCAGACGAGCCGGGGTCGTCCCCACAGATACGCAGTATTTT.

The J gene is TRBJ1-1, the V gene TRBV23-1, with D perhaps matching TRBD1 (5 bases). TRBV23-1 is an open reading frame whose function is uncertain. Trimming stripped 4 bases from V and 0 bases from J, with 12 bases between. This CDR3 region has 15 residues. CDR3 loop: CASSPPTGLNTEAFF. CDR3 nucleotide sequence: TGCGCCAGCAGTCCCCCCACAGGTTTGAACACTGAAGCTTTCTTT.

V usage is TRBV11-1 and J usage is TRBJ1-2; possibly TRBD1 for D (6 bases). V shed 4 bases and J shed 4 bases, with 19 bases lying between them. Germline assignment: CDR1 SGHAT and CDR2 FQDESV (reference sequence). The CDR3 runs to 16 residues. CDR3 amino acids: CASSSPTRGSGYGYTF. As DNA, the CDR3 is TGTGCCAGCAGCTCCCCGACCAGGGGCTCGGGCTATGGCTACACCTTC.

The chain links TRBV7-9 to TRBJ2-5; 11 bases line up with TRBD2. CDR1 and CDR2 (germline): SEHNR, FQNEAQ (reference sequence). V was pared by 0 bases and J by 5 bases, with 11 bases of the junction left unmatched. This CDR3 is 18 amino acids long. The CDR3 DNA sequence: TGTGCCAGCAGCTTAGCTCGGCTAGCGGGGGGCGTGGAGGAGACCCAGTACTTC. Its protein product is CASSLARLAGGVEETQYF.

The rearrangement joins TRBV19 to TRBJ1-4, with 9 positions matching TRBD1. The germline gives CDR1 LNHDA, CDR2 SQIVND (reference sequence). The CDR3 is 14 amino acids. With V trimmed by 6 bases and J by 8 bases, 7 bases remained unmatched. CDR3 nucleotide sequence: TGTGCCAGTAGGGGGACAGGGATCGGGGAAAAACTGTTTTTT. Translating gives CASRGTGIGEKLFF. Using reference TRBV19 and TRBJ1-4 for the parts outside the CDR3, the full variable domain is DGGITQSPKYLFRKEGQNVTLSCEQNLNHDAMYWYRQDPGQGLRLIYYSQIVNDFQKGDIAEGYSVSREKKESFPLTVTSAQKNPTAFYLCASRGTGIGEKLFFGSGTQLSVL.

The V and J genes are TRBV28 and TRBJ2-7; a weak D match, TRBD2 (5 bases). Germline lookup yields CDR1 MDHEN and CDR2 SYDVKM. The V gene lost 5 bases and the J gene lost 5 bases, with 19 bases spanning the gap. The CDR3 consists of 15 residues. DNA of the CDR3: TGTGCCAGCAGTCCCTCCACGCCGGGAACCAACGAGCAGTACTTC. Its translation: CASSPSTPGTNEQYF. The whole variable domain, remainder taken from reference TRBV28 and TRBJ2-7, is DVKVTQSSRYLVKRTGEKVFLECVQDMDHENMFWYRQDPGLGLRLIYFSYDVKMKEKGDIPEGYSVSREKKERFSLILESASTNQTSMYLCASSPSTPGTNEQYFGPGTRLTVT.